The 19 T cell receptor beta chains reported below all come from one sample, sequenced in a study of T-cell reconstitution after alpha-beta-depleted transplantation in children. The TCRbeta library incorporated unique molecular identifiers. TCRdb passed the PCR reads through MiXCR, listing each CDR3 protein once. The sample contains 500,000 to 750,000 distinct CDR3 sequences, approximately 12% of which appear only once. The material was PBMCs, mostly from graft donor cells, obtained 360 days after TCRalphabeta/CD19-depleted stem cell transplant. The receptor source for this set is a male patient between 10 and 17 years old who had a stem cell transplant for acute myeloid leukemia, so the T cells may come from the graft donor.

This clonotype was observed many times. The CDR3 sequence is CASSLPPASNQPQHF. The CDR3 DNA is TGTGCCAGCAGTTTACCGCCAGCTTCCAATCAGCCCCAGCATTTT. This chain links TRBV28 with TRBJ1-5; D ambiguous. The CDR3 is 15 amino acids. The germline V gene encodes CDR1 MDHEN and CDR2 SYDVKM. V gave up 2 bases and J gave up 3 bases, with 11 bases separating them.

This clonotype was counted only a few times. The CDR3 region has the DNA TGTGCCAGCAGCCAAGTTTCAGGGTCCGGGGCCAACGTCCTGACTTTC. It translates to CASSQVSGSGANVLTF. The chain employs TRBV3-1 and TRBJ2-6, with D tentatively TRBD1 (5 bases). From germline, CDR1 is LGHDT and CDR2 YNNKEL (reference sequence). The CDR3 is 16 residues long. Deletions cut 1 base from V and 4 bases from J, with 11 bases between.

This clonotype was detected a few times. The chain uses TRBV28 and TRBJ2-7, with 12 bases fitting TRBD2. Germline trimming cut 5 bases from V and 7 bases from J; bases unmatched to any gene: 9. The CDR3 covers 15 residues. Germline V CDR1 and CDR2: MDHEN, SYDVKM. The CDR3 reads CASSLLAGGPKEQYF. CDR3 nucleotide sequence: TGTGCCAGCAGTCTCCTAGCGGGAGGGCCAAAAGAGCAGTACTTC.

The J gene is TRBJ2-1, the V gene TRBV6-5; the match to TRBD1 covers 7 bases. V shed 7 bases, J shed 0 bases, and the junction held 9 bases outside the gene matches. Germline CDR1 and CDR2: MNHEY and SVGAGI. CDR3 length equals 16 residues. The CDR3, as DNA: TGTGCCAGCACCCGGACAGGTAGAGGCTCCTACAATGAGCAGTTCTTC. Amino acid sequence: CASTRTGRGSYNEQFF.

The table lists this clonotype with a few counts. The gene calls are TRBV7-9 and TRBJ2-3; D gene ambiguous. Germline values: CDR1 SEHNR, CDR2 FQNEAQ (reference sequence). The CDR3 has 13 amino acids. V shed 2 bases and J shed 2 bases, with 5 bases lying between them. CDR3 sequence: CASSLTDTDTQYF. Here the CDR3 DNA reads TGTGCCAGCAGCTTAACAGACACAGATACGCAGTATTTT.

This clonotype was seen a few times. The chain is built from TRBV6-2 or TRBV6-3 and TRBJ2-7; a weak D match, TRBD2 (6 bases). CDR3 length: 15 amino acids. In germline, CDR1 is MNHEY, CDR2 SVGEGT. V was cut by 5 bases and J by 1 base, with 15 bases left in between. The CDR3 region is CASSVLALYSYEQYF. The CDR3 bases are TGTGCCAGCAGTGTTCTAGCGCTATATTCCTACGAGCAGTACTTC.

The CDR3 nucleotides read TGTGCCAGTAGTCCAGAGATCCTTGACCTCTATGGCTACACCTTC. Residues: CASSPEILDLYGYTF. The rearrangement links TRBV19 to TRBJ1-2; D remains ambiguous. The V end was cut by 5 bases, the J end by 4 bases, with 17 bases between. Germline V gene data show CDR1 as LNHDA and CDR2 as SQIVND (reference sequence). The CDR3 is made up of 15 amino acids. The full variable domain, in which reference TRBV19 and TRBJ1-2 provide the parts outside the CDR3, is DGGITQSPKYLFRKEGQNVTLSCEQNLNHDAMYWYRQDPGQGLRLIYYSQIVNDFQKGDIAEGYSVSREKKESFPLTVTSAQKNPTAFYLCASSPEILDLYGYTFGSGTRLTVV.

This clonotype was seen more than once but under ten times. The chain carries TRBV28 and TRBJ1-6; no clear D gene. V was shortened by 10 bases and J by 4 bases, with 17 bases between the two germline ends. CDR1 is MDHEN and CDR2 is SYDVKM in the germline V gene. The CDR3 is 15 residues long. The CDR3 is CAITRRGIYNSPLHF. The CDR3 bases are TGTGCCATCACAAGGAGAGGAATATATAATTCACCCCTCCACTTT. Together with reference TRBV28 and TRBJ1-6, the CDR3 gives the full variable domain: DVKVTQSSRYLVKRTGEKVFLECVQDMDHENMFWYRQDPGLGLRLIYFSYDVKMKEKGDIPEGYSVSREKKERFSLILESASTNQTSMYLCAITRRGIYNSPLHFGNGTRLTVT.

This clonotype was seen many times. V is TRBV27 and J is TRBJ2-1; D is unclear. Germline lookup yields CDR1 MNHEY and CDR2 SMNVEV (reference sequence). This CDR3 has 14 residues. V dropped 3 bases and J dropped 3 bases, with 9 bases sitting between them. The CDR3 is CASSFQKSYNEQFF. The CDR3 region has the DNA TGTGCCAGCAGTTTCCAGAAGAGCTACAATGAGCAGTTCTTC.

Many counts were recorded for this clonotype. The chain links TRBV24-1 to TRBJ2-2; a weak D match, TRBD2 (7 bases). The V end was cut by 2 bases, the J end by 2 bases, with 8 bases between. The CDR3 extends over 15 amino acids. Per the germline V gene, CDR1 is KGHDR and CDR2 is SFDVKD. CDR3 DNA: TGTGCCACCAGTGATTGGGGGGGCAACACCGGGGAGCTGTTTTTT. Its protein is CATSDWGGNTGELFF.

This clonotype was counted a few times. V is TRBV20-1 and J is TRBJ2-5; 15 bases are a match to TRBD2. Germline V lookup: CDR1 DFQATT, CDR2 SNEGSKA (reference sequence). The V and J ends lost 6 bases and 5 bases, in that order; junction bases with no gene match: 13. This CDR3 comprises 17 residues. The CDR3 DNA follows: TGCAGTGCGCACAGAATTGCTGGGACTAGCGGGAGGGAGACCCAGTACTTC. Residues: CSAHRIAGTSGRETQYF.

The chain employs TRBV29-1 and TRBJ1-1; D gene uncertain. Trimming left V 6 bases short and J 4 bases short, with 15 bases between. The CDR3 covers 13 residues. Germline CDR1 reads SQVTM; CDR2 reads ANQGSEA. The CDR3 is CSVPSQGGTEAFF. The CDR3, as DNA: TGCAGCGTCCCTTCCCAAGGAGGCACTGAAGCTTTCTTT.

In the case of this clonotype: The CDR3 does not end in the conserved phenylalanine or tryptophan, so this is likely a read error. This chain connects TRBV12-3 or TRBV12-4 to TRBJ2-1; D not resolved. The CDR3 consists of 12 residues. Trimming cost V 6 bases and J 9 bases, with 12 bases left between them. This chain's CDR3 is CASRSDGLEQFV. DNA of the CDR3: TGTGCCAGCAGATCCGACGGGCTTGAGCAGTTCGTC.

The chain couples TRBV6-5 to TRBJ1-2; D gene uncertain. The CDR3 spans 15 residues. CDR1 is MNHEY and CDR2 is SVGAGI in the germline V gene. The V gene lost 0 bases and the J gene lost 0 bases, with 8 bases spanning the gap. In DNA, the CDR3 is TGTGCCAGCAGTTACTCGCGGGAAACTAACTATGGCTACACCTTC. Protein product: CASSYSRETNYGYTF.

This clonotype was observed many times. The chain carries TRBV20-1 and TRBJ2-7, with 9 bases matching TRBD1. Trimming took 1 base from V and 7 from J; bases not matched to a gene: 8. Germline V lookup: CDR1 DFQATT, CDR2 SNEGSKA (reference sequence). This CDR3 has 14 residues. CDR3 in DNA: TGCAGTGCTAGAGGGGACAGGGATCTTTTTGAGCAGTACTTC. It is translated as CSARGDRDLFEQYF.

The chain employs TRBV15 and TRBJ1-5; the D gene is possibly TRBD1 (5 bases). The germline V and J ends were trimmed by 5 bases and 4 bases, with 12 bases remaining between them. In germline, CDR1 is LNHNV, CDR2 YYDKDF (reference sequence). CDR3 length: 14 amino acids. CDR3 amino acids: CATSWGSCNQPQHF. CDR3 bases: TGTGCCACCAGCTGGGGGTCCTGTAATCAGCCCCAGCATTTT.

V gene TRBV29-1 combines with J gene TRBJ2-1; 8 nucleotides line up with TRBD1. The CDR3 is 14 residues long. The junction had 7 bases not matched to a gene; V was cut back by 5 bases and J by 4 bases. Germline loops: CDR1 SQVTM, CDR2 ANQGSEA. The CDR3 bases are TGCAGCGTTCTAGGACAGGGCTCTTACAATGAGCAGTTCTTC. Translation: CSVLGQGSYNEQFF.

The rearrangement uses TRBV5-4 and TRBJ2-3, with 9 bases lining up with TRBD2. Germline V gene data show CDR1 as SGHNT and CDR2 as YYREEE (reference sequence). Unmatched junction bases numbered 7, after V lost 4 bases and J lost 4 bases. CDR3 length: 15 amino acids. This CDR3 reads CASSPGLASADTQYF. The DNA for the CDR3 is TGTGCCAGCAGCCCCGGACTAGCGTCGGCAGATACGCAGTATTTT.

This clonotype came up a few times. The CDR3 nucleotides read TGTGCCAGTAGTAGCCCTAGCGGGAGTGGGGCCAACGTCCTGACTTTC. As protein: CASSSPSGSGANVLTF. The V and J genes are TRBV19 and TRBJ2-6; TRBD2 aligns across 10 bases. CDR1 is LNHDA, CDR2 SQIVND, per germline (reference sequence). The CDR3 has 16 residues. V trimming: 4 bases; J trimming: 3 bases; junction bases outside the gene matches: 3.